This entry features one T cell receptor beta chain sequence. Its antigen is undetermined. The data derive from a study of T cell responses to AZD1222 COVID-19 vaccine. Study-wide findings and caveats: Baseline serostatus was positive in only a handful of AZD1222 recipients. The span of vaccine-associated CD4 TCRs extended across spike, with dominance at 160-218 and 743-854. The repertoires were collected only after the peak T cell response.

The length of the CDR3 is 15 residues. CDR1 and CDR2 from the germline V gene are SGHRS and YFSETQ. Deletions cut 3 bases from V and 4 bases from J, with 13 bases between. Assay: immunoSEQ multiplex PCR; the TCRdb copy retains only in-frame clones and omits some. The repertoire holds about 120,000 clones, with approximately 90% as singletons. The V call is TRBV5-1, the J call TRBJ1-4; D is perhaps TRBD1 (5 bases). The starting material was peripheral blood, obtained on day 0 of AZD1222 vaccination. This TCR was recovered from an adult in good health. CDR3 amino acids: CASSSLAGLNEKLFF. DNA of the CDR3: TGCGCCAGCAGCTCCCTGGCGGGGCTTAATGAAAAACTGTTTTTT.